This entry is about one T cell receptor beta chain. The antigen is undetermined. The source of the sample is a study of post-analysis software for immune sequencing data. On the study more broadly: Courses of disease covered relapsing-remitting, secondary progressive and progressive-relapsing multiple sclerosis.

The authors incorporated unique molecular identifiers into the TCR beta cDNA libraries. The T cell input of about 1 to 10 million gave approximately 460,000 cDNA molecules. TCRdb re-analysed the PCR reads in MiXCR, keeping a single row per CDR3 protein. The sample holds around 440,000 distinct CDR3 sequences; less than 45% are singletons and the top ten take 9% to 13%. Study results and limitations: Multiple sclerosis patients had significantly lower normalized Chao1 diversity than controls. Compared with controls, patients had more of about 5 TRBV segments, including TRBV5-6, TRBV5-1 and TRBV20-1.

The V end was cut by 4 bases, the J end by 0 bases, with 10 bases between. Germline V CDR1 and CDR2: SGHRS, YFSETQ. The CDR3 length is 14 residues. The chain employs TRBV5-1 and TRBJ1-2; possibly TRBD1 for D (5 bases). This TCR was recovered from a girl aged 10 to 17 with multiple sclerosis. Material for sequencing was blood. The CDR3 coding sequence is TGCGCCAGCAGCCCTCTCAGGGCTAACTATGGCTACACCTTC. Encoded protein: CASSPLRANYGYTF.